Below are 24 T cell receptor beta chains sequenced from a single sample in a study of OX40 agonist ivuxolimab in advanced cancers. Some clones are missing from TCRdb's copy, which holds only in-frame ones; the method was immunoSEQ multiplex PCR. In the table there are some 27,000 clones, roughly nine tenths of which are singletons. This material consisted of CD4+ or CD8+ T cells sorted from blood, taken in a trial of the OX40 agonist ivuxolimab. The origin of the receptors is an adult with an advanced solid tumor such as melanoma, head and neck, liver or kidney cancer.

The chain's CDR3 is CASSPGKYMEQYF. In nucleotides, the CDR3 is TGTGCCAGCAGCCCAGGGAAATATATGGAGCAGTACTTC. The chain joins TRBV14 to TRBJ2-7, with a weak D call TRBD1 (5 bases). V was cut by 4 bases and J by 7 bases, with 14 bases left in between. CDR1 is SGHDN, CDR2 FVKESK, per germline. There are 13 residues in the CDR3.

This chain connects TRBV9 to TRBJ1-1; 12 bases fit TRBD1. V lost 3 bases, J lost 0 bases, and 3 bases stayed unmatched. Germline values: CDR1 SGDLS, CDR2 YYNGEE. This CDR3 region has 16 residues. CDR3 region: CASSARDRGLNTEAFF. For the CDR3, the DNA is TGTGCCAGCAGCGCCCGGGACAGGGGGCTGAACACTGAAGCTTTCTTT.

The chain uses TRBV10-3 and TRBJ1-4, with D maybe TRBD1 (5 bases). Germline values: CDR1 ENHRY, CDR2 SYGVKD. CDR3 length: 16 amino acids. V was pared by 5 bases and J by 4 bases, with 17 bases between. CDR3 in DNA: TGTGCCATCAGTCCGGGGCCGGGAGGGATTAATGAAAAACTGTTTTTT. Its protein product is CAISPGPGGINEKLFF.

This chain links TRBV9 with TRBJ2-5; 14 bases map to TRBD2. Germline CDR1 is SGDLS and CDR2 is YYNGEE. This CDR3 has 19 amino acids. Trimming cost V 0 bases and J 2 bases; bases outside gene matches: 9. The CDR3 region is CASSVEGGLAGVGQETQYF. In nucleotides, the CDR3 is TGTGCCAGCAGCGTAGAGGGGGGACTAGCGGGAGTAGGGCAAGAGACCCAGTACTTC.

This chain connects TRBV5-5 to TRBJ2-7, with 16 nucleotides matching TRBD2. This CDR3 comprises 17 residues. After removal of 4 bases from V and 2 bases from J, the junction contained 6 bases not matched to a gene. The germline V gene encodes CDR1 SGHKS and CDR2 YYEKEE (reference sequence). Here the CDR3 DNA reads TGTGCCAGCAGCCCCGGGACTAGCGGGAGGGCCCCCTACGAGCAGTACTTC. It is translated as CASSPGTSGRAPYEQYF. Looking up the rest from reference TRBV5-5 and TRBJ2-7 gives the full variable domain: DAGVTQSPTHLIKTRGQQVTLRCSPISGHKSVSWYQQVLGQGPQFIFQYYEKEERGRGNFPDRFSARQFPNYSSELNVNALLLGDSALYLCASSPGTSGRAPYEQYFGPGTRLTVT.

J is TRBJ1-5 and V is TRBV7-2; D gene ambiguous. The CDR3 is made up of 15 amino acids. V was cut by 5 bases and J by 1 base, with 12 bases left in between. Germline assignment: CDR1 SGHTA and CDR2 FQGNSA. The CDR3 DNA reads TGTGCCAGCAGCCAGTGGGCGGGGAGCAATCAGCCCCAGCATTTT. Its protein is CASSQWAGSNQPQHF.

The table lists this clone with a count of one. The gene calls are TRBV19 and TRBJ1-1; D is unclear. Germline V gene data show CDR1 as LNHDA and CDR2 as SQIVND (reference sequence). The CDR3 loop spans 13 amino acids. The germline V and J ends were trimmed by 1 base and 4 bases, with 7 bases remaining between them. The CDR3: CASSIGRATEAFF. The CDR3, as DNA: TGTGCCAGTAGTATAGGTAGGGCCACTGAAGCTTTCTTT.

In this sample, this clone turned up once. The chain links TRBV29-1 to TRBJ1-2, with D tentatively TRBD1 (5 bases). Germline-derived CDR1 and CDR2 are SQVTM and ANQGSEA. Trimming removed 7 bases at V and 6 bases at J, with 15 bases between. The CDR3 sequence is 12 residues long. The CDR3 reads CSGWDHKDGYTF. The CDR3 nucleotides read TGCAGCGGATGGGACCATAAGGATGGCTACACCTTC.

V gene TRBV27 combines with J gene TRBJ1-2; TRBD1 matches at 7 bases. The CDR3 is 15 amino acids. Germline CDR1 reads MNHEY; CDR2 reads SMNVEV (reference sequence). Losses at the gene ends were 8 bases for V and 3 bases for J; bases not matched to a gene: 12. CDR3 DNA sequence: TGTGCCAGCCCCCTGGCCAGGGGGAGCTACTATGGCTACACCTTC. Translation gives CASPLARGSYYGYTF.

This clone has just a few counts. The rearrangement uses TRBV4-3 and TRBJ1-4; 9 bases map to TRBD1. The CDR3 is 17 amino acids. Germline values: CDR1 LGHNA, CDR2 YSLEER. V was pared by 0 bases and J by 5 bases, with 7 bases of the junction left unmatched. The CDR3, as DNA: TGCGCCAGCAGCCAAGATCTTGGGACAGGGAAAAATGAAAAACTGTTTTTT. Translating gives CASSQDLGTGKNEKLFF.

The CDR3 nucleotides are TGTGCCAGCAGTCCCATCGTATCCTCCTACGAGCAGTACTTC. The encoded protein is CASSPIVSSYEQYF. The genes are TRBV27 and TRBJ2-7; D is unclear. Germline CDR1 is MNHEY and CDR2 is SMNVEV (reference sequence). V lost 5 bases and J lost 0, with 11 bases in between. This CDR3 has 14 residues.

J is TRBJ2-2 and V is TRBV13; TRBD2 matches 13 bases. The V segment lost 5 bases and the J segment 7 bases; nucleotides outside the gene matches: 7. Germline V lookup: CDR1 PRHDT, CDR2 FYEKMQ (reference sequence). The CDR3 has 16 amino acids. This CDR3 reads CASSLGLAGAGGELFF. The CDR3 nucleotides are TGTGCCAGCAGCCTTGGACTAGCGGGAGCGGGCGGGGAGCTGTTTTTT.

The chain is built from TRBV2 and TRBJ1-2, with 11 bases that match TRBD1. From germline, CDR1 is SNHLY and CDR2 FYNNEI. This CDR3 has 14 amino acids. V lost 8 bases, J lost 7 bases, and 9 bases stayed unmatched. CDR3 loop: CASEGTGGIFGYTF. The CDR3 nucleotides are TGTGCCAGCGAAGGGACAGGGGGTATCTTTGGCTACACCTTC.

The J gene is TRBJ2-7, the V gene TRBV27; D perhaps matches TRBD2 (6 bases). The CDR3 is 16 amino acids. Trimming took 5 bases from V and 0 from J, leaving 17 bases between them. The germline CDR1 and CDR2 sequences are MNHEY and SMNVEV (reference sequence). The CDR3 coding sequence is TGTGCCAGCAGTGGATCGGAGGGGCCGAGCTCCTACGAGCAGTACTTC. Encoded protein: CASSGSEGPSSYEQYF.

V is TRBV19 and J is TRBJ2-6; no clear D. Between the trimmed V and J ends, which lost 1 base and 2 bases, there was a span of 12 bases. Germline lookup yields CDR1 LNHDA and CDR2 SQIVND (reference sequence). The CDR3 runs 17 residues. DNA of the CDR3: TGTGCCAGTAGTATAGCTGAATCGGACGCTGGGGCCAACGTCCTGACTTTC. Encoded protein: CASSIAESDAGANVLTF.

The chain couples TRBV9 to TRBJ2-7; 8 positions agree with TRBD2. The germline CDR1 and CDR2 sequences are SGDLS and YYNGEE. The V segment lost 4 bases and the J segment 4 bases; nucleotides outside the gene matches: 7. The CDR3 spans 14 residues. CDR3 in amino acids: CASSPTQREYEQYF. DNA of the CDR3: TGTGCCAGCAGCCCAACACAGCGGGAGTACGAGCAGTACTTC.

A few counts support this clone. The chain recombines TRBV28 with TRBJ1-5, with no clear D. The CDR3 is made up of 13 amino acids. The germline V and J ends were trimmed by 1 base and 5 bases, with 6 bases remaining between them. The germline V gene has CDR1 MDHEN and CDR2 SYDVKM. CDR3 protein: CASSLSLYQPQHF. CDR3 nucleotides: TGTGCCAGCAGTTTATCCCTCTATCAGCCCCAGCATTTT. The whole variable domain, remainder taken from reference TRBV28 and TRBJ1-5, is DVKVTQSSRYLVKRTGEKVFLECVQDMDHENMFWYRQDPGLGLRLIYFSYDVKMKEKGDIPEGYSVSREKKERFSLILESASTNQTSMYLCASSLSLYQPQHFGDGTRLSIL.

This clone was observed a single time. This chain uses TRBV11-2 with TRBJ2-7, with 8 nucleotides matching TRBD2. CDR3 size: 18 residues. From germline, CDR1 is SGHAT and CDR2 FQNNGV. Trimming cost V 1 base and J 2 bases; bases outside gene matches: 13. This CDR3 reads CASSLGKSTGLAPYEQYF. The CDR3 nucleotides read TGTGCCAGCAGCTTAGGTAAATCGACTGGACTAGCTCCCTACGAGCAGTACTTC.

The genes are TRBV27 and TRBJ2-7; D gene ambiguous. Per the germline V gene, CDR1 is MNHEY and CDR2 is SMNVEV (reference sequence). Trimming stripped 2 bases from V and 3 bases from J, with 2 bases between. This CDR3 is 11 amino acids long. CDR3 in amino acids: CASSLGYEQYF. CDR3 nucleotide sequence: TGTGCCAGCAGTTTAGGCTACGAGCAGTACTTC.

Judged by abundance, this clone is medium-sized (0.01 to 0.1%). The chain recombines TRBV14 with TRBJ1-1; weak D call: TRBD1 (5 bases). V gave up 0 bases and J gave up 7 bases, with 12 bases separating them. CDR1 and CDR2 (germline): SGHDN, FVKESK. CDR3 length: 14 residues. As DNA, the CDR3 is TGTGCCAGCAGCCAAGATTGGGGGTCGGATGAAGCTTTCTTT. This encodes CASSQDWGSDEAFF. The full variable domain, completed using reference TRBV14 and TRBJ1-1, is EAGVTQFPSHSVIEKGQTVTLRCDPISGHDNLYWYRRVMGKEIKFLLHFVKESKQDESGMPNNRFLAERTGGTYSTLKVQPAELEDSGVYFCASSQDWGSDEAFFGQGTRLTVV.

The chain is built from TRBV7-9 and TRBJ2-3; 7 bases align to TRBD2. The junction had 10 bases not matched to a gene; V was cut back by 3 bases and J by 4 bases. The CDR3 contains 16 residues. Germline CDR1 is SEHNR and CDR2 is FQNEAQ (reference sequence). The DNA of the CDR3 is TGTGCCAGCAGCTTGAGGGCCCGGGAGGAGGCAGATACGCAGTATTTT. This translates into CASSLRAREEADTQYF.

Regarding this clone: Other nucleotide sequences in the sample specify the same CDR3. The chain recombines TRBV27 with TRBJ1-5; 11 bases line up with TRBD1. The CDR3 spans 15 residues. Germline-derived CDR1 and CDR2 are MNHEY and SMNVEV (reference sequence). J gave up 5 bases and V 3 bases, and 3 bases lay outside the gene matches. The CDR3 coding sequence is TGTGCCAGCAGTTTCGGGACAGGGGGGGATCAGCCCCAGCATTTT. Its translation: CASSFGTGGDQPQHF.

The chain uses TRBV2 and TRBJ1-1; TRBD1 might be the D (5 bases). The CDR3 loop spans 13 amino acids. V lost 3 bases and J lost 4, with 9 bases in between. Germline assignment: CDR1 SNHLY and CDR2 FYNNEI. CDR3 bases: TGTGCCAGCAGTGACATCAGGGCCACTGAAGCTTTCTTT. It is translated as CASSDIRATEAFF.

V usage is TRBV7-9 and J usage is TRBJ2-5, with 8 bases identical to TRBD1. The J call may not be correct, given that the DNA end is closer to TRBJ2-7. Germline loops: CDR1 SEHNR, CDR2 FQNEAQ (reference sequence). The CDR3 covers 13 residues. The CDR3 nucleotides are TGTGCCAGCGGTGACAGGGGTGAATACGAGCAGTACTTC. This gives the protein CASGDRGEYEQYF.